Following are 15 T cell receptor beta chains from one sample sequenced in a study of blood T cell repertoires in COVID-19. Produced via immunoSEQ multiplex PCR; TCRdb's table is partial and in-frame only. The sample records 250,000 to 300,000 clones, 81% being singletons. Sequences were obtained from peripheral blood. These receptors were obtained from a woman aged 60 to 75 with active or convalescent COVID-19.

The rearrangement joins TRBV19 to TRBJ1-2, with 9 positions matching TRBD1. Germline lookup yields CDR1 LNHDA and CDR2 SQIVND (reference sequence). This CDR3 region has 15 residues. The trim removed 6 bases at V and 4 bases at J, leaving 9 bases unmatched. The CDR3 nucleotides read TGTGCCAGTAGCCGGGACAGGGTCGAAGGCTATGGCTACACCTTC. The encoded protein is CASSRDRVEGYGYTF.

Here the CDR3 reads CASSLWTGHGYTF. CDR3 coding DNA: TGCGCCAGCAGCTTATGGACAGGGCATGGCTACACCTTC. V is TRBV5-1 and J is TRBJ1-2; 8 bases match TRBD1. CDR1 and CDR2 (germline): SGHRS, YFSETQ. V gave up 2 bases and J gave up 6 bases; unmatched junction bases: 3. The CDR3 consists of 13 residues.

The chain joins TRBV10-2 to TRBJ2-5; D perhaps matches TRBD2 (7 bases). Germline V gene data show CDR1 as WSHSY and CDR2 as SAAADI. V was shortened by 4 bases and J by 5 bases, with 26 bases between the two germline ends. This CDR3 region has 18 residues. The CDR3 DNA sequence: TGCGCCAGCAGTGTCTCTAGATGGACTAGGGGGGTTAACGAGACCCAGTACTTC. The encoded protein is CASSVSRWTRGVNETQYF.

The J gene is TRBJ1-6, the V gene TRBV5-5; D is uncertain. Germline V gene lookup returns CDR1 SGHKS and CDR2 YYEKEE (reference sequence). V dropped 0 bases and J dropped 6 bases, with 7 bases sitting between them. The CDR3 consists of 14 residues. The CDR3 region is CASSLARFNSPLHF. The CDR3 DNA reads as TGTGCCAGCAGCTTGGCCCGGTTTAATTCACCCCTCCACTTT.

The rearrangement joins TRBV7-2 to TRBJ2-1; 8 bases fit TRBD1. CDR3 length: 13 amino acids. V was clipped by 5 bases and J by 15 bases; unmatched bases: 12. Germline CDR1 reads SGHTA; CDR2 reads FQGNSA. The CDR3 DNA reads TGTGCCAGCAGCGTCCCTGTGACAGGGGTAAGGTTCTTC. Translation: CASSVPVTGVRFF.

This sequence joins TRBV11-2 and TRBJ2-1, with 13 bases matching TRBD2. CDR3 length equals 16 residues. The junction had 6 bases not matched to a gene; V was cut back by 5 bases and J by 5 bases. The germline CDR1 and CDR2 sequences are SGHAT and FQNNGV. The CDR3 sequence: CASSTRLAGGDNEQFF. In DNA form, the CDR3 reads TGTGCCAGCAGCACCCGACTAGCGGGGGGCGACAATGAGCAGTTCTTC.

The V gene is TRBV5-6, the J gene TRBJ2-7, with TRBD2 matching 9 bases. V lost 4 bases, J lost 5 bases, and 13 bases stayed unmatched. This CDR3 is 16 amino acids long. Per germline, CDR1 SGHDT and CDR2 YYEEEE. Here the CDR3 reads CASSRIAGVVNDEQYF. The CDR3 DNA reads TGTGCCAGCAGCCGGATAGCGGGGGTAGTCAATGACGAGCAGTACTTC.

J is TRBJ2-1 and V is TRBV7-3; TRBD1 aligns across 7 bases. The CDR3 extends over 15 amino acids. Trimming took 5 bases from V and 5 from J; bases not matched to a gene: 9. Germline loops: CDR1 SGHTA, CDR2 FQGTGA. As DNA, the CDR3 is TGTGCCAGCAGCCCCACACTGGGACAGCACAATGAGCAGTTCTTC. Translating it yields CASSPTLGQHNEQFF.

The rearrangement joins TRBV4-3 to TRBJ2-1, with a tentative D call TRBD2 (6 bases). V shed 4 bases and J shed 5 bases, with 12 bases lying between them. The V gene's germline CDR1 is LGHNA and CDR2 YSLEER. The CDR3 spans 14 residues. The CDR3 region has the DNA TGCGCCAGCAGCCTCGGACTACAAGACAATGAGCAGTTCTTC. Its translation is CASSLGLQDNEQFF.

V is TRBV5-5 and J is TRBJ1-2; D unresolved. This CDR3 has 14 residues. Per germline, CDR1 SGHKS and CDR2 YYEKEE (reference sequence). Trimming removed 2 bases from V and 1 base from J, with 9 bases in between. The CDR3 nucleotides are TGTGCCAGCAGCTTCGGCGGGCTTAACTATGGCTACACCTTC. Translation: CASSFGGLNYGYTF.

This rearrangement joins TRBV10-3 to TRBJ1-4; D is ambiguous. The V end was cut by 6 bases, the J end by 4 bases, with 12 bases between. CDR3 length equals 14 residues. Germline V gene lookup returns CDR1 ENHRY and CDR2 SYGVKD. CDR3 in amino acids: CAIRTTGNNEKLFF. CDR3 nucleotide sequence: TGTGCCATCAGAACTACCGGTAATAATGAAAAACTGTTTTTT.

The rearrangement uses TRBV7-2 and TRBJ2-7; TRBD2 agrees at 10 bases. CDR1 SGHTA and CDR2 FQGNSA come from the germline V gene. Trimming took 5 bases from V and 3 from J; bases not matched to a gene: 7. CDR3 length: 15 residues. CDR3 DNA sequence: TGTGCCAGCAGCAAGCGGACTAGCGGCGGCTACGAGCAGTACTTC. Its protein is CASSKRTSGGYEQYF.

The chain recombines TRBV4-2 with TRBJ2-3; TRBD2 aligns across 9 bases. Germline trimming cut 0 bases from V and 5 bases from J; bases unmatched to any gene: 9. Germline CDR1 LGHNA, CDR2 YNFKEQ. The CDR3 extends over 17 amino acids. For the CDR3, the DNA is TGTGCCAGCAGCCAAGATAAGTGGGCGGGGGGGCAAGATACGCAGTATTTT. Its translation: CASSQDKWAGGQDTQYF.

The chain is built from TRBV4-1 and TRBJ2-1; TRBD2 matches at 7 bases. Germline CDR1 reads MGHRA; CDR2 reads YSYEKL. The CDR3 is made up of 14 amino acids. V trimming: 4 bases; J trimming: 8 bases; junction bases outside the gene matches: 8. CDR3 residues: CASSRTRGGHEQFF. CDR3 bases: TGCGCCAGCAGCCGGACCCGGGGAGGGCATGAGCAGTTCTTC.

CDR3 DNA sequence: TGCAGCGTTGCCGGGTCGGGGGAAAAACTGTTTTTT. Its translation is CSVAGSGEKLFF. The chain links TRBV29-1 to TRBJ1-4, with D hard to call. This CDR3 is built from 12 residues. Germline V gene sequence: CDR1 SQVTM, CDR2 ANQGSEA. V shed 4 bases and J shed 8 bases, with 11 bases lying between them.